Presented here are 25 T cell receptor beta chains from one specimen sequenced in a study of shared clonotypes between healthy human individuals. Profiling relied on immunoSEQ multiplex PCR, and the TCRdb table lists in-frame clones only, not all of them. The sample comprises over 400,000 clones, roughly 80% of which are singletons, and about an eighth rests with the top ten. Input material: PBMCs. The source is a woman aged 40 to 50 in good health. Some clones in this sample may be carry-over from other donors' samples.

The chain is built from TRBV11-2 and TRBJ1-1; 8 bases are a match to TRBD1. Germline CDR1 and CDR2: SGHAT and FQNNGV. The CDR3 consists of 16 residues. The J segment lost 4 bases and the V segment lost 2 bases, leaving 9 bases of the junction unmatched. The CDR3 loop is CASSLQGAAFGTEAFF. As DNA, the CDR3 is TGTGCCAGCAGCTTACAGGGGGCTGCCTTCGGCACTGAAGCTTTCTTT.

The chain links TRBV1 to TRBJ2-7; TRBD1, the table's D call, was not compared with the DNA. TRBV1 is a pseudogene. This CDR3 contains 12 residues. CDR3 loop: CTSSTRGYEQYF. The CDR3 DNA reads TGCACCAGCAGCACCAGGGGCTACGAGCAGTACTTC.

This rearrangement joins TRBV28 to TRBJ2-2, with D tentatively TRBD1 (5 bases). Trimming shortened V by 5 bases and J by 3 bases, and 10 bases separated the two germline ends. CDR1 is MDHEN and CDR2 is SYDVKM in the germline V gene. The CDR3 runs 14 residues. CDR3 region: CASSTSGHTGELFF. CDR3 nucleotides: TGTGCCAGCAGTACCTCAGGGCACACCGGGGAGCTGTTTTTT. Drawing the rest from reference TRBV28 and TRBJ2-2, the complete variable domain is DVKVTQSSRYLVKRTGEKVFLECVQDMDHENMFWYRQDPGLGLRLIYFSYDVKMKEKGDIPEGYSVSREKKERFSLILESASTNQTSMYLCASSTSGHTGELFFGEGSRLTVL.

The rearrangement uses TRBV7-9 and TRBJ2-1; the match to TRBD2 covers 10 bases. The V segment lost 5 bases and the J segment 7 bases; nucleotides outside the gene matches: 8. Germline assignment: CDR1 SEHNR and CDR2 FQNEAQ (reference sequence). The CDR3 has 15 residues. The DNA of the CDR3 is TGTGCCAGCAGCCTTTGGCTAGCGGGAGTTAATGAGCAGTTCTTC. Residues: CASSLWLAGVNEQFF.

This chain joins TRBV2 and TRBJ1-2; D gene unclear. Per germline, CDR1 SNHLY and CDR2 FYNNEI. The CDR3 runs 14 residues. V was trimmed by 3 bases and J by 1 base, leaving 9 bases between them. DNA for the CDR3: TGTGCCAGCAGTGAGGGTCGCGATAACTATGGCTACACCTTC. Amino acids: CASSEGRDNYGYTF.

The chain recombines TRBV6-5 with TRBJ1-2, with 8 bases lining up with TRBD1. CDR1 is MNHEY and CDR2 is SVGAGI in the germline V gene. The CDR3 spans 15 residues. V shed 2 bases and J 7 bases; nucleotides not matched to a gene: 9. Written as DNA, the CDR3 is TGTGCCAGCAGTTACGGCCGGACAGGGACGGTTGGCTACACCTTC. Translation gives CASSYGRTGTVGYTF.

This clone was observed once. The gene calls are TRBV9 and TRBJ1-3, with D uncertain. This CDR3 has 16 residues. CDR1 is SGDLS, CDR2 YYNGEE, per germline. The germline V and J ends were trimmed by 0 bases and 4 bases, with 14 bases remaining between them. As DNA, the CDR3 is TGTGCCAGCAGCGTAGCTACCTCCCTAAGGGGAAACACCATATATTTT. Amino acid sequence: CASSVATSLRGNTIYF.

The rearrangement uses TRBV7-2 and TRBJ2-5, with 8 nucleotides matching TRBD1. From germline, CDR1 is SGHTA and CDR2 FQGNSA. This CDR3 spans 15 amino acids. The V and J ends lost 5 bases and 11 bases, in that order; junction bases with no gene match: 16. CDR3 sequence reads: CASSAQTGVTREQYF. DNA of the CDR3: TGTGCCAGCAGCGCACAGACAGGGGTAACGAGGGAGCAGTACTTC. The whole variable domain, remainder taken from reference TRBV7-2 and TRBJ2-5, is GAGVSQSPSNKVTEKGKDVELRCDPISGHTALYWYRQSLGQGLEFLIYFQGNSAPDKSGLPSDRFSAERTGGSVSTLTIQRTQQEDSAVYLCASSAQTGVTREQYFGPGTRLLVL.

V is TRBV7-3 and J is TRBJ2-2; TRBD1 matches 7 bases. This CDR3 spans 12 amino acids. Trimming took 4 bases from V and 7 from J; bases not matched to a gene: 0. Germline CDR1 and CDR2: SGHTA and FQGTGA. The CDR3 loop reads CASSWTGGELFF. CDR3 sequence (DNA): TGTGCCAGCAGCTGGACAGGCGGGGAGCTGTTTTTT.

CDR3: CASSEGSNEQFF. CDR3 DNA sequence: TGTGCCAGCAGTGAGGGGTCCAATGAGCAGTTCTTC. The chain employs TRBV6-4 and TRBJ2-1; D not resolved. Germline V lookup: CDR1 MRHNA, CDR2 SNTAGT. V was clipped by 3 bases and J by 6 bases, with 6 bases between them. This CDR3 spans 12 amino acids.

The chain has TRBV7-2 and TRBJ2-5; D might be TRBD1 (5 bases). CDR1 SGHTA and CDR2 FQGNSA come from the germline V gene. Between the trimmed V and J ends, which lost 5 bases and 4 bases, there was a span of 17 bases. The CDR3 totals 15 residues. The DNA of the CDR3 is TGTGCCAGCAGCCAAGTTTACGACAGACTAGAGACCCAGTACTTC. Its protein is CASSQVYDRLETQYF.

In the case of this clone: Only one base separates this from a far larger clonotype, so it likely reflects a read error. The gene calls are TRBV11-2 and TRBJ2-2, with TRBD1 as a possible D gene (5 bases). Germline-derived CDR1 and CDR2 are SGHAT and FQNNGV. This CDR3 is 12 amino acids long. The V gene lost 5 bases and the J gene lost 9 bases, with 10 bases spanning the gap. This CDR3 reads CASSTQARELFF. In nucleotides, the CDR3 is TGTGCCAGCAGCACACAGGCCAGGGAGCTGTTTTTT.

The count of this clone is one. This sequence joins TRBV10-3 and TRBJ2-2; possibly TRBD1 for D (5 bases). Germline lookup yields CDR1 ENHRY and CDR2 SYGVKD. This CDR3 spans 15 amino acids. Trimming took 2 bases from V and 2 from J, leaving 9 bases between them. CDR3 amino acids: CAISERRANTGELFF. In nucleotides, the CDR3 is TGTGCCATCAGTGAGCGCAGGGCCAACACCGGGGAGCTGTTTTTT.

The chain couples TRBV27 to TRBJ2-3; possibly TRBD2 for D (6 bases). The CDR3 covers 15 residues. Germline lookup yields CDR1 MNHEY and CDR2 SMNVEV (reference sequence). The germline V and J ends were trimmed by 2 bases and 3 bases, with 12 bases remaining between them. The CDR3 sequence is CASSLGLGRTDTQYF. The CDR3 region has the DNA TGTGCCAGCAGTTTAGGCCTCGGGAGAACAGATACGCAGTATTTT.

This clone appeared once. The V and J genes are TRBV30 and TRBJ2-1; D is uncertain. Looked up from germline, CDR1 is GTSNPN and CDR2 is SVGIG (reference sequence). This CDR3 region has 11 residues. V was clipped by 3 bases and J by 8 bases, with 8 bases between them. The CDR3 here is CAWRGFDEQFF. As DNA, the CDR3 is TGTGCCTGGAGAGGGTTCGATGAGCAGTTCTTC.

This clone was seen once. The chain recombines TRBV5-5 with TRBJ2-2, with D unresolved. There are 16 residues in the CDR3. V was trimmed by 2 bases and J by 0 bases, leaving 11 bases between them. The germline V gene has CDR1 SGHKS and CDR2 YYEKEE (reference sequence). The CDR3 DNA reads TGTGCCAGCAGCTTTGTTCGAGGTTCGAACACCGGGGAGCTGTTTTTT. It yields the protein CASSFVRGSNTGELFF.

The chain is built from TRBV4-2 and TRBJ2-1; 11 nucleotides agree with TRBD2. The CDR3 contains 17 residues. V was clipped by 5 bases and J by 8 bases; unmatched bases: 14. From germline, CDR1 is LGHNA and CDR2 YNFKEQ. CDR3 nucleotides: TGTGCCAGCAGCACGAGACTAGCGGGAACGGGGTGGGATGAGCAGTTCTTC. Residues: CASSTRLAGTGWDEQFF.

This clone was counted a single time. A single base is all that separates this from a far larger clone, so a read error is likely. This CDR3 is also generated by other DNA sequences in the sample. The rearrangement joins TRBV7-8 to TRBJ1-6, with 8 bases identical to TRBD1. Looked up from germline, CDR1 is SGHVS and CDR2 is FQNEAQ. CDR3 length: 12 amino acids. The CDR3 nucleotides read TGTGCCAGTAGCTTCCAACAGGGGGCCCTCCACTTT. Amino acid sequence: CASSFQQGALHF.

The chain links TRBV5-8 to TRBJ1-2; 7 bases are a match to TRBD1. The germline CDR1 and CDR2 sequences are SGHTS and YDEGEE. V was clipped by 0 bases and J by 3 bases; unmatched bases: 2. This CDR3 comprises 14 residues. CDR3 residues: CASSLVTGDYGYTF. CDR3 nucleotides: TGTGCCAGCAGCTTGGTTACAGGGGACTATGGCTACACCTTC.

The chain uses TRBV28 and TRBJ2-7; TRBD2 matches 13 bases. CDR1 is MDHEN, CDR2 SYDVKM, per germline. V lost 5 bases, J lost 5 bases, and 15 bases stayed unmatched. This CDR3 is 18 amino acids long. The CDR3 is CASSPGRLAGGAGDEQYF. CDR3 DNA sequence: TGTGCCAGCAGTCCGGGGAGACTAGCGGGAGGCGCCGGGGACGAGCAGTACTTC.

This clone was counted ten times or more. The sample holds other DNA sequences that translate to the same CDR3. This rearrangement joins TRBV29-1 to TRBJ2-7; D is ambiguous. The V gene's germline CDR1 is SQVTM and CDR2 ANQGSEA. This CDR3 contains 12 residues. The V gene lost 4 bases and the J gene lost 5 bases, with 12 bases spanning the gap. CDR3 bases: TGCAGCGTTGTCACCGCCAGCGACGAGCAGTACTTC. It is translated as CSVVTASDEQYF.

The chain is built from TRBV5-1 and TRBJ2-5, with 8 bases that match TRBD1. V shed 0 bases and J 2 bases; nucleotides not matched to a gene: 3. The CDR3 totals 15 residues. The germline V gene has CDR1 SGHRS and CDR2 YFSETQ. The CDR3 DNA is TGCGCCAGCAGCTTGGGGACAGGGCGGCAAGAGACCCAGTACTTC. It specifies CASSLGTGRQETQYF.

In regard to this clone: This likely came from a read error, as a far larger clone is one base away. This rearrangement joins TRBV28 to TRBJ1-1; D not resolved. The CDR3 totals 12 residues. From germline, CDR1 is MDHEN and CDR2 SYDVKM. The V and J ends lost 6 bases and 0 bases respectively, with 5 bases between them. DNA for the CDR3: TGTGCCAGCAGGTTAATGAACACTGAAGCTTTCTTT. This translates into CASRLMNTEAFF. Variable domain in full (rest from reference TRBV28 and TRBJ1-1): DVKVTQSSRYLVKRTGEKVFLECVQDMDHENMFWYRQDPGLGLRLIYFSYDVKMKEKGDIPEGYSVSREKKERFSLILESASTNQTSMYLCASRLMNTEAFFGQGTRLTVV.

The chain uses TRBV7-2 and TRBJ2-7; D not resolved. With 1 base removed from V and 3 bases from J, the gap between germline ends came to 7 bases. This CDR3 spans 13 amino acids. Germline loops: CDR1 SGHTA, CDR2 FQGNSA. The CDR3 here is CASSLEQFYEQYF. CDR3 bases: TGTGCCAGCAGCTTAGAACAGTTCTACGAGCAGTACTTC.

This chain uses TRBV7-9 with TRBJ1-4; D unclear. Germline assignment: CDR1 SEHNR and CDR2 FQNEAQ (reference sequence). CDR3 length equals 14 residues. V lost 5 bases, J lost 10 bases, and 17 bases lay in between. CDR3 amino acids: CASSLDRWMAKLFF. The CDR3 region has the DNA TGTGCCAGCAGCCTTGACCGGTGGATGGCAAAACTGTTTTTT.